This T cell receptor (beta chain) appears in the sequencing data of a study of cytomegalovirus exposure and HLA in healthy donors. Regarding the study as a whole: Earlier results showed most TCR beta V segments being productive about 87% or about 30% of the time.

In the PCR, 60 Vbeta and 13 Jbeta primers were used. Some clones are missing from TCRdb's copy, which holds only in-frame ones; the method was immunoSEQ multiplex PCR. This sample has 130,000 or so clones, with roughly 77% found just once. Turning to this clone: Its target is unknown.

The sample comprised PBMCs. This receptor was identified in a man aged 40-49 years in good health and CMV-seronegative.

This chain's CDR3 is CASSRYLQDTEAFF. The CDR3 nucleotides are TGTGCCAGCAGCAGGTATCTCCAGGACACTGAAGCTTTCTTT. This chain links TRBV11-1 with TRBJ1-1; D gene uncertain. The CDR3 is 14 residues long. Trimming cost V 5 bases and J 3 bases, with 13 bases left between them. Germline CDR1 SGHAT, CDR2 FQDESV (reference sequence).